The clone carrying this TCR beta chain was detected once. Its antigen remains unidentified. V lost 3 bases and J lost 2; bases outside the gene matches: 6. Germline V gene lookup returns CDR1 LNHDA and CDR2 SQIVND (reference sequence). The CDR3 consists of 15 residues. This sample was taken from a study of shared clonotypes between healthy human individuals. Regarding the study as a whole: About 4.5% of naive CD4 clonotypes were common to a few donors. Shared clonotypes across all four donors exceeded non-shared ones in generation probability. Compared with memory subsets, naive subsets generally had larger estimated richness.

Produced via immunoSEQ multiplex PCR; TCRdb's table is partial and in-frame only. The table records about 180,000 clones, 90% to 95% of them present only once. V is TRBV19 and J is TRBJ2-7; 8 bases map to TRBD1. What was sequenced was naive CD4+ T cells sorted from blood. The subset: CD45RA+ positively selected. The sequence was collected from a young woman in good health. As DNA, the CDR3 is TGTGCCAGTAGTATGGTGGCAGGGGGCACCTACGAGCAGTACTTC. Residues: CASSMVAGGTYEQYF. The variable domain in full, completed from reference TRBV19 and TRBJ2-7, reads DGGITQSPKYLFRKEGQNVTLSCEQNLNHDAMYWYRQDPGQGLRLIYYSQIVNDFQKGDIAEGYSVSREKKESFPLTVTSAQKNPTAFYLCASSMVAGGTYEQYFGPGTRLTVT.